This TCR beta chain originates from a study of blood T cell repertoires in COVID-19. The assay was immunoSEQ multiplex PCR, and TCRdb's table has in-frame clones only and misses some. The sample yields around 260,000 clones, 86% seen once. V was pared by 2 bases and J by 8 bases, with 12 bases between. The CDR3 has 13 amino acids. The rearrangement joins TRBV23-1 to TRBJ1-2; D remains unclear. TRBV23-1 is an ORF, and what it does is uncertain. The sequence was obtained from a man aged 40-49 years who had recovered from COVID-19. Sample: peripheral blood. CDR3: CASSQLLSVGYTF. CDR3 DNA: TGCGCCAGCAGTCAACTATTGTCGGTGGGCTACACCTTC.